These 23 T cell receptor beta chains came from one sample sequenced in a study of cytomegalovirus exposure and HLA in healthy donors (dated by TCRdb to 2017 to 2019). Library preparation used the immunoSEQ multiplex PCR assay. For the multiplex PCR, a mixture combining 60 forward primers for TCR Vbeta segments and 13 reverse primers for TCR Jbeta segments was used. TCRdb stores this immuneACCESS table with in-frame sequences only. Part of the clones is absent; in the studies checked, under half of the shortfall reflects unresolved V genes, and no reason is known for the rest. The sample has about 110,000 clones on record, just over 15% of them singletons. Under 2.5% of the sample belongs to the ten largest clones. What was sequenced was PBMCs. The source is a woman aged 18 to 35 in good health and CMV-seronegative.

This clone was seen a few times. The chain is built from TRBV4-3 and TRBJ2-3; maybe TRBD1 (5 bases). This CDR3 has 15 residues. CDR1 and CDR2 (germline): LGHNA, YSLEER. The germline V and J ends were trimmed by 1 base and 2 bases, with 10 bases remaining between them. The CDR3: CASSQARAHTDTQYF. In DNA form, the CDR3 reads TGCGCCAGCAGCCAAGCCAGGGCACACACAGATACGCAGTATTTT.

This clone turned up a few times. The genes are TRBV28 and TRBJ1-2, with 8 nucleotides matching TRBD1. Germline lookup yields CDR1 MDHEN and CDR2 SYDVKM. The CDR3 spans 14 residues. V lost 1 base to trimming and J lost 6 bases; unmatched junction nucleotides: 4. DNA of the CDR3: TGTGCCAGCAGTTTATATTGGACAGGGAATGGCTACACCTTC. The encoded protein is CASSLYWTGNGYTF.

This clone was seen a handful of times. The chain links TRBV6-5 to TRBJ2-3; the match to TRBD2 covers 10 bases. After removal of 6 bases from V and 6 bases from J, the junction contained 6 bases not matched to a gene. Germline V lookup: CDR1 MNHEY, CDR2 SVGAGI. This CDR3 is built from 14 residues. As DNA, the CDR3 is TGTGCCAGCAGATCGAGCGGGGGGGGTGATACGCAGTATTTT. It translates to CASRSSGGGDTQYF.

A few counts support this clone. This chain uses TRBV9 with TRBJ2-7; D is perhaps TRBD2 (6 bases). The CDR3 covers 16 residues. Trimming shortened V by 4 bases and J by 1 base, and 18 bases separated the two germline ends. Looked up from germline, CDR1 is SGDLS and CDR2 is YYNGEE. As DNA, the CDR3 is TGTGCCAGCAGCCCCAGCGGTAGAGGGAGGTCCTACGAGCAGTACTTC. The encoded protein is CASSPSGRGRSYEQYF.

The CDR3, as DNA: TGCAGCGTCGGGGTTGCAGGGAACACTGAAGCTTTCTTT. Residues: CSVGVAGNTEAFF. V usage is TRBV29-1 and J usage is TRBJ1-1; D gene uncertain. Germline CDR1 SQVTM, CDR2 ANQGSEA. With 6 bases removed from V and 1 base from J, the gap between germline ends came to 12 bases. CDR3 length equals 13 residues.

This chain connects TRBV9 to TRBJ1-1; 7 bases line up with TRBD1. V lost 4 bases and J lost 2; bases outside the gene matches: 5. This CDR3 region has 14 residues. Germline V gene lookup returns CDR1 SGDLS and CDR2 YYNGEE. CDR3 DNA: TGTGCCAGCAGCCAGACAGGGAGAAACACTGAAGCTTTCTTT. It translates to CASSQTGRNTEAFF. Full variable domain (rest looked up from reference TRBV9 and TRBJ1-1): DSGVTQTPKHLITATGQRVTLRCSPRSGDLSVYWYQQSLDQGLQFLIQYYNGEERAKGNILERFSAQQFPDLHSELNLSSLELGDSALYFCASSQTGRNTEAFFGQGTRLTVV.

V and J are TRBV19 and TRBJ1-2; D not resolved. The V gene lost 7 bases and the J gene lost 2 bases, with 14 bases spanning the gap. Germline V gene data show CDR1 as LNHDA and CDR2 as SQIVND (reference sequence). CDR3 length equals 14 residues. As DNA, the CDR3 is TGTGCCAGTACGACGAGGTATCCGAACTATGGCTACACCTTC. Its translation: CASTTRYPNYGYTF.

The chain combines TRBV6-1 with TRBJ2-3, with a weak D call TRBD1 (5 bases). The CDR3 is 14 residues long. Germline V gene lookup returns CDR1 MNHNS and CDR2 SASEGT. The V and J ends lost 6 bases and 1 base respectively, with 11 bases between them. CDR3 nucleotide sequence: TGTGCCAGCAGATTAACGACAGGCACAGATACGCAGTATTTT. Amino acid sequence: CASRLTTGTDTQYF.

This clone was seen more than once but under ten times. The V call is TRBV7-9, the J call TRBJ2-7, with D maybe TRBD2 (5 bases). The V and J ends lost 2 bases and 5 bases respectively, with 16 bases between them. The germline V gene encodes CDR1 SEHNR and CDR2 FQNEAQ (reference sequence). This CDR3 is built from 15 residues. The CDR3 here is CASSLNHGGSDEQYF. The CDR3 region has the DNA TGTGCCAGCAGCTTAAACCATGGCGGGTCGGACGAGCAGTACTTC.

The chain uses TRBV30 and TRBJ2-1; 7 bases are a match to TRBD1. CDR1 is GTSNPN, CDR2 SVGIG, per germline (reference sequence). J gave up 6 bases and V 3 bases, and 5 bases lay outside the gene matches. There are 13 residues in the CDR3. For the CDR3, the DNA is TGTGCCTGGAGCCAGGGGGAAATCAATGAGCAGTTCTTC. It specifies CAWSQGEINEQFF.

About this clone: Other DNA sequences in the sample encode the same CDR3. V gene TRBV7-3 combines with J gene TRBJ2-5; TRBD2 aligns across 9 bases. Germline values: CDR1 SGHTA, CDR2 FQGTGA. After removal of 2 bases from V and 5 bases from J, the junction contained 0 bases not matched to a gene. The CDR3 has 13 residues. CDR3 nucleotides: TGTGCCAGCAGCTTAGCGGGGGGGGAGACCCAGTACTTC. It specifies CASSLAGGETQYF.

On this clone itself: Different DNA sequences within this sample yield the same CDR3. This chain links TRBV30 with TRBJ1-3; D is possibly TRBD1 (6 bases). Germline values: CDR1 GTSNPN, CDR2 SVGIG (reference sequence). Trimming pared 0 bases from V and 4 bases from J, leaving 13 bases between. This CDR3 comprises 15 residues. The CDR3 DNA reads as TGTGCCTGGAGTGTGGGGGGGCTGGGAGGAAACACCATATATTTT. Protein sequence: CAWSVGGLGGNTIYF.

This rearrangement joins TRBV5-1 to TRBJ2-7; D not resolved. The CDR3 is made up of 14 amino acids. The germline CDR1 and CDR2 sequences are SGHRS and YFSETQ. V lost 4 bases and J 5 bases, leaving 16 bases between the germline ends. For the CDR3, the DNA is TGCGCCAGCAGCCCTGGCCCGGAGTCTGACGAGCAGTACTTC. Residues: CASSPGPESDEQYF.

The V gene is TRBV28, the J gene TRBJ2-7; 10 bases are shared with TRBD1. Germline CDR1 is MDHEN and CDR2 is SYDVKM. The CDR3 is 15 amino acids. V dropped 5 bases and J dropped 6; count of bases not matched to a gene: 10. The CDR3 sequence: CASSVPGTGAAEQYF. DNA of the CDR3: TGTGCCAGCAGTGTACCCGGGACAGGGGCGGCCGAGCAGTACTTC. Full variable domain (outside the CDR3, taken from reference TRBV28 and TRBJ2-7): DVKVTQSSRYLVKRTGEKVFLECVQDMDHENMFWYRQDPGLGLRLIYFSYDVKMKEKGDIPEGYSVSREKKERFSLILESASTNQTSMYLCASSVPGTGAAEQYFGPGTRLTVT.

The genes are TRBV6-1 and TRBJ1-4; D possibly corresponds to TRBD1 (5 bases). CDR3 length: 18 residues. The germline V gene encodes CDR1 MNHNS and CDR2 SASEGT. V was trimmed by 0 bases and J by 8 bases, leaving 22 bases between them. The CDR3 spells CASSEAVRREGAGEKLFF. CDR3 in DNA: TGTGCCAGCAGTGAAGCAGTTCGGAGAGAAGGGGCCGGGGAAAAACTGTTTTTT.

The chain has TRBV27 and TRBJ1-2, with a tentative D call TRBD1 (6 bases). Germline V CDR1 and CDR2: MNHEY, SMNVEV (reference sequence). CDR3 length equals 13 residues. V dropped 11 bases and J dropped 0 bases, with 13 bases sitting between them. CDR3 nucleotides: TGTGCCGGGGGCGACAGTCCTAACTATGGCTACACCTTC. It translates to CAGGDSPNYGYTF.

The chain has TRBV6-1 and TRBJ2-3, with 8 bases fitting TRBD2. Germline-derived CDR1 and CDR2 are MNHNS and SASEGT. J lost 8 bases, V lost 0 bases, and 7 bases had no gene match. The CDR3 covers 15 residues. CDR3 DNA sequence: TGTGCCAGCAGTGAAGCGTCGGGACTAGTCGGTACGCAGTATTTT. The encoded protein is CASSEASGLVGTQYF.

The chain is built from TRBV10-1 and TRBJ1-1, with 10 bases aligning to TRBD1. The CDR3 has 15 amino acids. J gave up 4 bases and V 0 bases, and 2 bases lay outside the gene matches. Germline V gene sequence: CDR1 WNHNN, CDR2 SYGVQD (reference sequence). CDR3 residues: CASSESGQGRTEAFF. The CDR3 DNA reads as TGCGCCAGCAGTGAGTCGGGACAGGGGCGCACTGAAGCTTTCTTT.

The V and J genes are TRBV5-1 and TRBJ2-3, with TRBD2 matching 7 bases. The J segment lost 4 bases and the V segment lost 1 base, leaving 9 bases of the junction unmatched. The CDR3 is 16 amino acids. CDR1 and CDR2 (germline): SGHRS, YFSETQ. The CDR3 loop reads CASSLLSRGVADTQYF. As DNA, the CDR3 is TGCGCCAGCAGCTTGTTATCTCGGGGGGTGGCAGATACGCAGTATTTT.

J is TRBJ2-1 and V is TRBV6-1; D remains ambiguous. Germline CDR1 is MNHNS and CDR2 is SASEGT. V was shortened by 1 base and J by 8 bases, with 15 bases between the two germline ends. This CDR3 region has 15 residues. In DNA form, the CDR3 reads TGTGCCAGCAGTGAAGGGAGTACTTGGTCCCATGAGCAGTTCTTC. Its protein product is CASSEGSTWSHEQFF.

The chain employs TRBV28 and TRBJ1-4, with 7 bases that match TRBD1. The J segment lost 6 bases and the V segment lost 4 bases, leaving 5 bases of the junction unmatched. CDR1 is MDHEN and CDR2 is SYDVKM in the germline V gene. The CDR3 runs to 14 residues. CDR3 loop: CASSSGTVDEKLFF. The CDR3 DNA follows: TGTGCCAGCAGTTCGGGGACAGTTGATGAAAAACTGTTTTTT.

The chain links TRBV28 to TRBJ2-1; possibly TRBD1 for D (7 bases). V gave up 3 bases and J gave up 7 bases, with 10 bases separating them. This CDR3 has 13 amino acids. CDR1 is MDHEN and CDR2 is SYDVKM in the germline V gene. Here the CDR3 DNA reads TGTGCCAGCAGTTTGACAGGGACTAATGAGCAGTTCTTC. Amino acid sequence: CASSLTGTNEQFF.

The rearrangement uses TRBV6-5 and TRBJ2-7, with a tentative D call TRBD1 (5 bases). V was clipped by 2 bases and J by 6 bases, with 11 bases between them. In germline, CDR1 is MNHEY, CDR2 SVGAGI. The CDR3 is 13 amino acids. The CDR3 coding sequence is TGTGCCAGCAGTTACGCCAGGGTGGGCGAGCAGTACTTC. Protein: CASSYARVGEQYF.